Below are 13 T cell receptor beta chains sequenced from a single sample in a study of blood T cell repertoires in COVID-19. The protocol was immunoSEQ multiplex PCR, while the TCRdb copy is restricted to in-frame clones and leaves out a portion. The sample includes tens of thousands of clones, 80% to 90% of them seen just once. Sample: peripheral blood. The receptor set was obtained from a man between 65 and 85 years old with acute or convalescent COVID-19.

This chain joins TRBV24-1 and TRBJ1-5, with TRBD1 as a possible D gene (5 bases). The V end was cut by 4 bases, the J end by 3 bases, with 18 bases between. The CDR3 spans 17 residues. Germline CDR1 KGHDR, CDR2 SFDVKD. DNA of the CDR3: TGTGCCACCAGTGACGGCCTCCGGGGGGTTTTCAATCAGCCCCAGCATTTT. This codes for CATSDGLRGVFNQPQHF.

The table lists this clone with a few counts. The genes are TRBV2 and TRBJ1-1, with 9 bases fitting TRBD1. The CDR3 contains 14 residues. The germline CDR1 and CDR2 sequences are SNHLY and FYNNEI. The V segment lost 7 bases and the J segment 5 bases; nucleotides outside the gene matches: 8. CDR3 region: CASKTGQGSTEAFF. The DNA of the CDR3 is TGTGCCAGCAAGACGGGACAGGGAAGTACTGAAGCTTTCTTT.

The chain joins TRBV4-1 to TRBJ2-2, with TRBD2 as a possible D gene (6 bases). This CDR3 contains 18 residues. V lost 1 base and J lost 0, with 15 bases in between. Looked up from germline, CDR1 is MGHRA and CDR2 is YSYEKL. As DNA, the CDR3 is TGCGCCAGCAGCCAAGGAGGGAGACTAGGGGCGAACACCGGGGAGCTGTTTTTT. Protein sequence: CASSQGGRLGANTGELFF.

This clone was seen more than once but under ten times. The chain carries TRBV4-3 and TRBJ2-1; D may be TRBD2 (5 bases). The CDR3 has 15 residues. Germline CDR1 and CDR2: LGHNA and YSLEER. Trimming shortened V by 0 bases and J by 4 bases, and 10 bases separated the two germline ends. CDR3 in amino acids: CASSQENEGYNEQFF. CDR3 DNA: TGCGCCAGCAGCCAAGAGAACGAGGGATACAATGAGCAGTTCTTC.

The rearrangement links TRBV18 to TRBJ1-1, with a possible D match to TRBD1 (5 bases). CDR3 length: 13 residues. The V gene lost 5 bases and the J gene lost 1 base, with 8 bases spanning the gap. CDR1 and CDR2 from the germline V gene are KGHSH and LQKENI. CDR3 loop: CASSSDRNTEAFF. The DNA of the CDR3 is TGTGCCAGCTCATCCGACAGGAACACTGAAGCTTTCTTT.

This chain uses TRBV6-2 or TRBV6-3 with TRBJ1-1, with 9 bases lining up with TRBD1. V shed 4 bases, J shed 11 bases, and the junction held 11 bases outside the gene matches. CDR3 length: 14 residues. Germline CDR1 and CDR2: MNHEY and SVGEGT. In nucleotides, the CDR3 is TGTGCCAGCAGTTGGTCCCGGGACAGGGTCCGGGCTTTCTTT. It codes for CASSWSRDRVRAFF.

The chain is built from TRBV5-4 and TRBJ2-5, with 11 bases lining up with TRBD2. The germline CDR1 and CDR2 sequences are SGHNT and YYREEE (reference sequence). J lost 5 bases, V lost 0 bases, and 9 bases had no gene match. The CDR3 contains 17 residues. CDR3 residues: CASSLVSGRGSTETQYF. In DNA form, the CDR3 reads TGTGCCAGCAGCTTGGTTAGCGGGAGGGGGTCAACCGAGACCCAGTACTTC.

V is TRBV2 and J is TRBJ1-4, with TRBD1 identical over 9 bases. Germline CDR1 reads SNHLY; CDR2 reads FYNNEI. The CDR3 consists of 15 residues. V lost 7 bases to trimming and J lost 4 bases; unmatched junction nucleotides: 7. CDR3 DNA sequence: TGTGCCAGCACAAGGTCGGGACAGGGTAATGAAAAACTGTTTTTT. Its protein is CASTRSGQGNEKLFF. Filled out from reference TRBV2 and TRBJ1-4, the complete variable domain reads EPEVTQTPSHQVTQMGQEVILRCVPISNHLYFYWYRQILGQKVEFLVSFYNNEISEKSEIFDDQFSVERPDGSNFTLKIRSTKLEDSAMYFCASTRSGQGNEKLFFGSGTQLSVL.

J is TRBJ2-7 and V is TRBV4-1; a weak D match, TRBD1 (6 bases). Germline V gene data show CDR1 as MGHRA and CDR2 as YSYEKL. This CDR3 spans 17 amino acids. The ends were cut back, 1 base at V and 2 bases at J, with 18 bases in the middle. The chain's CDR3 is CASSQARGETGTYEQYF. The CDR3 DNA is TGCGCCAGCAGCCAAGCGAGGGGTGAGACAGGAACCTACGAGCAGTACTTC.

The DNA for the CDR3 is TGTGCCAGCAGCTTGGTGGCGAACACTGAAGCTTTCTTT. Translated: CASSLVANTEAFF. V is TRBV5-4 and J is TRBJ1-1; D is unclear. This CDR3 has 13 amino acids. CDR1 is SGHNT, CDR2 YYREEE, per germline (reference sequence). V was clipped by 0 bases and J by 1 base, with 4 bases between them.

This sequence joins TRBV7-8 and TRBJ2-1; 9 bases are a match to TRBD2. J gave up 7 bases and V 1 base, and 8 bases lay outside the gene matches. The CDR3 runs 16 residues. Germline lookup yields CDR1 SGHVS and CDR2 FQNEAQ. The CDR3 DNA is TGTGCCAGCAGCTTAGGTTCTAGCGGGGATCTAAATGAGCAGTTCTTC. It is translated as CASSLGSSGDLNEQFF.

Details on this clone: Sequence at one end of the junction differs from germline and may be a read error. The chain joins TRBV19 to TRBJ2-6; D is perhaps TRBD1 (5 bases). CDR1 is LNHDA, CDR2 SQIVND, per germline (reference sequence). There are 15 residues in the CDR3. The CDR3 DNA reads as TGTGCCAGTAAGTCCAGACAGCTTGGGACCAACGTCCTGACTTTC. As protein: CASKSRQLGTNVLTF.

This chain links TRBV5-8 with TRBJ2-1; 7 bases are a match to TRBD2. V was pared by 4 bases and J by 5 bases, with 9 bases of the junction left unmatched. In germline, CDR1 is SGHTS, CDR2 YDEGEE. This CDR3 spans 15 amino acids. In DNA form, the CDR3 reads TGTGCCAGCAGCCGGGAGGCGGGAGCGAACAATGAGCAGTTCTTC. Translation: CASSREAGANNEQFF. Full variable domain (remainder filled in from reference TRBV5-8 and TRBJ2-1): EAGVTQSPTHLIKTRGQQATLRCSPISGHTSVYWYQQALGLGLQFLLWYDEGEERNRGNFPPRFSGRQFPNYSSELNVNALELEDSALYLCASSREAGANNEQFFGPGTRLTVL.